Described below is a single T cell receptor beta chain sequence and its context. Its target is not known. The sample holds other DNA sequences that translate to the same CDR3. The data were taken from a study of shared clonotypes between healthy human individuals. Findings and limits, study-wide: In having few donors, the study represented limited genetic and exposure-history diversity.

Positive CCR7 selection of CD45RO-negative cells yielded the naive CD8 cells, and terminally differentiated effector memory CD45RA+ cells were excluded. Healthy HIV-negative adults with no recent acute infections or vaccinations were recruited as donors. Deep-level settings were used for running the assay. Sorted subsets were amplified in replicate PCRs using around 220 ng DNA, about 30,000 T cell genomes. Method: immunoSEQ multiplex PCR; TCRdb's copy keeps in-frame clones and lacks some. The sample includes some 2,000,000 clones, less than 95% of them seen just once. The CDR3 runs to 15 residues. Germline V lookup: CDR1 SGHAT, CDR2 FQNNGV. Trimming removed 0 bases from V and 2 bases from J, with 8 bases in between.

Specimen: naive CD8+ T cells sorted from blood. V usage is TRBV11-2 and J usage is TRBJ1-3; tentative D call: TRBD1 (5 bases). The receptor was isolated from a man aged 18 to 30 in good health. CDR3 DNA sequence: TGTGCCAGCAGCTTAGATCCGGGACCTGGAAACACCATATATTTT. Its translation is CASSLDPGPGNTIYF. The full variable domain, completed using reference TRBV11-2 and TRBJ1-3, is EAGVAQSPRYKIIEKRQSVAFWCNPISGHATLYWYQQILGQGPKLLIQFQNNGVVDDSQLPKDRFSAERLKGVDSTLKIQPAKLEDSAVYLCASSLDPGPGNTIYFGEGSWLTVV.